This entry lists 20 T cell receptor beta chains sequenced from one sample in a study of cytomegalovirus exposure and HLA in healthy donors. PCR primers comprised 60 Vbeta and 13 Jbeta primers. Only in-frame clones appear in the TCRdb table, and some are missing; sequencing was by immunoSEQ multiplex PCR. The sample shows 180,000 or so clones, around 74% of them seen only once. The sequenced sample consisted of PBMCs. All receptors derive from a female donor in good health and CMV-seronegative.

V gene TRBV28 combines with J gene TRBJ1-5, with 7 nucleotides matching TRBD1. The length of the CDR3 is 14 residues. The V gene end was trimmed by 2 bases and the J gene end by 5 bases; junction bases not matched to a gene: 3. The germline gives CDR1 MDHEN, CDR2 SYDVKM. CDR3 in DNA: TGTGCCAGCAGTTTAGACAGGGTTGATCAGCCCCAGCATTTT. Translated, it gives CASSLDRVDQPQHF.

The chain joins TRBV2 to TRBJ1-6, with 8 bases lining up with TRBD1. The CDR3 covers 16 residues. Germline V gene data show CDR1 as SNHLY and CDR2 as FYNNEI. Unmatched junction bases numbered 6, after V lost 1 base and J lost 7 bases. The CDR3 spells CASSEGQGALNSPLHF. CDR3 nucleotide sequence: TGTGCCAGCAGTGAAGGGCAGGGGGCGCTAAATTCACCCCTCCACTTT.

The rearrangement uses TRBV9 and TRBJ2-5, with TRBD2 as a possible D gene (7 bases). CDR3 size: 13 residues. The germline gives CDR1 SGDLS, CDR2 YYNGEE. The V end was cut by 2 bases, the J end by 5 bases, with 10 bases between. In DNA, the CDR3 is TGTGCCAGCAGCGTTGGGGGGGCTGAGACCCAGTACTTC. This codes for CASSVGGAETQYF.

The chain has TRBV18 and TRBJ1-6; TRBD1 agrees at 8 bases. V dropped 5 bases and J dropped 10; count of bases not matched to a gene: 10. CDR1 and CDR2 from the germline V gene are KGHSH and LQKENI. This CDR3 has 15 residues. The CDR3 coding sequence is TGTGCCAGCTCAACTTCCGACAGGGGAGAGTCACCCCTCCACTTT. Translation: CASSTSDRGESPLHF. Drawing the rest from reference TRBV18 and TRBJ1-6, the complete variable domain is NAGVMQNPRHLVRRRGQEARLRCSPMKGHSHVYWYRQLPEEGLKFMVYLQKENIIDESGMPKERFSAEFPKEGPSILRIQQVVRGDSAAYFCASSTSDRGESPLHFGNGTRLTVT.

The chain links TRBV6-5 to TRBJ1-1, with D perhaps matching TRBD1 (5 bases). V lost 0 bases, J lost 3 bases, and 11 bases lay in between. There are 15 residues in the CDR3. Per germline, CDR1 MNHEY and CDR2 SVGAGI. CDR3 in DNA: TGTGCCAGCAGTTACTCGTCGGCAGGGTACACTGAAGCTTTCTTT. Its protein is CASSYSSAGYTEAFF.

V and J are TRBV10-2 and TRBJ2-3, with 8 bases fitting TRBD2. The junction had 11 bases not matched to a gene; V was cut back by 7 bases and J by 2 bases. CDR1 WSHSY and CDR2 SAAADI come from the germline V gene. This CDR3 comprises 16 residues. The CDR3 region has the DNA TGCGCCAGCATCCCGGCGGGGGGCCTTTACACAGATACGCAGTATTTT. This sequence encodes CASIPAGGLYTDTQYF.

This clone has more than one count but fewer than ten. CDR3 sequence reads: CASSPGRRGAGNTIYF. For the CDR3, the DNA is TGTGCCAGCTCACCAGGACGTCGGGGTGCTGGAAACACCATATATTTT. The genes are TRBV18 and TRBJ1-3; D is undetermined. The germline V and J ends were trimmed by 2 bases and 2 bases, with 13 bases remaining between them. The CDR3 is 16 amino acids. Germline CDR1 is KGHSH and CDR2 is LQKENI.

This chain links TRBV28 with TRBJ1-1, with no clear D. Germline CDR1 MDHEN, CDR2 SYDVKM. This CDR3 has 12 residues. V dropped 8 bases and J dropped 10 bases, with 17 bases sitting between them. The DNA for the CDR3 is TGTGCCAGCGTCAAGGAGTTCCTGGGAGCTTTCTTT. As protein: CASVKEFLGAFF.

J is TRBJ2-1 and V is TRBV7-3; weak D call: TRBD2 (6 bases). The CDR3 contains 15 residues. V was shortened by 2 bases and J by 10 bases, with 18 bases between the two germline ends. Germline V gives CDR1 SGHTA, CDR2 FQGTGA. In DNA, the CDR3 is TGTGCCAGCAGCTTAGGACTCGGGAGTTCATACGAGCAGTTCTTC. It encodes CASSLGLGSSYEQFF. The whole variable domain, filled in from reference TRBV7-3 and TRBJ2-1, reads GAGVSQTPSNKVTEKGKYVELRCDPISGHTALYWYRQSLGQGPEFLIYFQGTGAADDSGLPNDRFFAVRPEGSVSTLKIQRTERGDSAVYLCASSLGLGSSYEQFFGPGTRLTVL.

V gene TRBV28 combines with J gene TRBJ1-2; 8 bases are shared with TRBD1. In germline, CDR1 is MDHEN, CDR2 SYDVKM. Unmatched junction bases numbered 5, after V lost 5 bases and J lost 3 bases. The CDR3 has 14 amino acids. The CDR3 sequence is CASSLRQGYYGYTF. For the CDR3, the DNA is TGTGCCAGCAGTCTCCGACAGGGGTACTATGGCTACACCTTC.

This chain links TRBV9 with TRBJ2-3, with a tentative D call TRBD1 (6 bases). From germline, CDR1 is SGDLS and CDR2 YYNGEE. CDR3 size: 17 residues. Trimming stripped 0 bases from V and 0 bases from J, with 14 bases between. CDR3 protein: CASSVGGLRGSTDTQYF. The CDR3 coding sequence is TGTGCCAGCAGCGTAGGGGGTTTGAGGGGGAGCACAGATACGCAGTATTTT.

The chain employs TRBV6-1 and TRBJ2-1; 9 positions agree with TRBD1. Trimming removed 7 bases from V and 4 bases from J; junction bases left unmatched: 8. This CDR3 comprises 15 residues. Germline CDR1 reads MNHNS; CDR2 reads SASEGT. As DNA, the CDR3 is TGTGCCAGCATTGAGGACAGGGGTTTGTACAATGAGCAGTTCTTC. Its protein is CASIEDRGLYNEQFF.

The J gene is TRBJ1-6, the V gene TRBV27, with D possibly matching TRBD1 (6 bases). CDR1 and CDR2 (germline): MNHEY, SMNVEV (reference sequence). Trimming pared 4 bases from V and 6 bases from J, leaving 10 bases between. The CDR3 is 14 amino acids. The CDR3 DNA sequence: TGTGCCAGCAGTTCTACCAGGGGTAATTCACCCCTCCACTTT. Protein sequence: CASSSTRGNSPLHF.

The genes are TRBV11-2 and TRBJ1-1, with 8 bases that match TRBD1. The CDR3 has 16 residues. V dropped 8 bases and J dropped 0; count of bases not matched to a gene: 11. Germline assignment: CDR1 SGHAT and CDR2 FQNNGV. This CDR3 is CASRAQGANLNTEAFF. For the CDR3, the DNA is TGTGCCAGCCGAGCCCAGGGGGCGAATTTGAACACTGAAGCTTTCTTT.

This clone was observed a few times. The chain employs TRBV5-6 and TRBJ1-2; 9 bases map to TRBD1. Germline V CDR1 and CDR2: SGHDT, YYEEEE. V was clipped by 7 bases and J by 5 bases; unmatched bases: 18. This CDR3 region has 17 residues. CDR3 residues: CASHPRDREGNWYGYTF. CDR3 coding DNA: TGTGCCAGCCATCCCCGGGACAGGGAAGGAAACTGGTATGGCTACACCTTC.

This chain uses TRBV5-4 with TRBJ2-2; 10 nucleotides match TRBD2. The trim removed 0 bases at V and 3 bases at J, leaving 11 bases unmatched. Germline CDR1 SGHNT, CDR2 YYREEE (reference sequence). The CDR3 extends over 19 amino acids. CDR3 sequence (DNA): TGTGCCAGCAGCTTGGGACTAGCGGGTGTCTCTTCGGACACCGGGGAGCTGTTTTTT. Protein sequence: CASSLGLAGVSSDTGELFF.

V and J are TRBV6-5 and TRBJ2-3; TRBD2 matches at 14 bases. CDR3 length equals 15 residues. Per the germline V gene, CDR1 is MNHEY and CDR2 is SVGAGI. Trimming cost V 6 bases and J 6 bases; bases outside gene matches: 5. The CDR3 sequence is CASSLTSGGVDTQYF. The CDR3 nucleotides read TGTGCCAGCAGCCTGACTAGCGGGGGGGTTGATACGCAGTATTTT.

The rearrangement links TRBV6-4 to TRBJ1-4; TRBD1 might be the D (6 bases). Deletions cut 5 bases from V and 3 bases from J, with 13 bases between. This CDR3 comprises 15 residues. Per the germline V gene, CDR1 is MRHNA and CDR2 is SNTAGT. The CDR3 nucleotides are TGTGCCAGCAGTTCCAATGGGGGCTCTAATGAAAAACTGTTTTTT. This gives the protein CASSSNGGSNEKLFF.

V usage is TRBV6-4 and J usage is TRBJ2-2; TRBD2 is a possible D gene (6 bases). The CDR3 is 15 amino acids. Trimming took off 4 bases at V and 2 bases at J, with 11 bases between the two ends. Germline V gene sequence: CDR1 MRHNA, CDR2 SNTAGT. The CDR3 reads CASSVGGPNTGELFF. CDR3 in DNA: TGTGCCAGCAGTGTTGGAGGGCCAAACACCGGGGAGCTGTTTTTT.

The chain links TRBV5-6 to TRBJ2-7; TRBD1 matches at 9 bases. The V gene end was trimmed by 4 bases and the J gene end by 3 bases; junction bases not matched to a gene: 8. The CDR3 has 15 residues. Germline-derived CDR1 and CDR2 are SGHDT and YYEEEE. CDR3 in amino acids: CASSAGTGSFYEQYF. The CDR3 region has the DNA TGTGCCAGCAGCGCCGGGACAGGGTCCTTCTACGAGCAGTACTTC.